Listed here are 5 T cell receptor beta chains from one sample, sequenced in a study of identical twins. A single record per CDR3 protein comes from TCRdb applying MiXCR to the 5' RACE reads. The sample shows fewer than 900,000 distinct CDR3 sequences, 21% of them seen only once. The sample was also linked to a second study, of T cells expressing NK-cell markers.

The sequencing input was PBMCs. The receptors were sampled from a woman between 18 and 29 years old in good health.

This clonotype was counted only a few times. The chain is built from TRBV27 and TRBJ2-6, with D possibly TRBD1 on 6 matching bases. The ends were cut back, 5 bases at V and 3 bases at J, with 17 bases in the middle. The CDR3 totals 17 residues. Germline V gene data show CDR1 as MNHEY and CDR2 as SMNVEV (reference sequence). In DNA, the CDR3 is TGTGCCAGCAGTCTTTTTCCAGGGGTAGATGGGGCCAACGTCCTGACTTTC. As protein: CASSLFPGVDGANVLTF.

The sample holds many counts of this clonotype. V usage is TRBV7-9 and J usage is TRBJ1-2; no definite D call. Between the trimmed V and J ends, which lost 4 bases and 1 base, there was a span of 13 bases. The CDR3 covers 15 residues. Germline CDR1 reads SEHNR; CDR2 reads FQNEAQ (reference sequence). CDR3 in DNA: TGTGCCAGCAGCTACCCTTCGAACCTTAACTATGGCTACACCTTC. Protein sequence: CASSYPSNLNYGYTF.

The chain combines TRBV5-1 with TRBJ2-1, with D unclear. V was clipped by 0 bases and J by 7 bases, with 11 bases between them. The CDR3 is made up of 14 amino acids. The V gene's germline CDR1 is SGHRS and CDR2 YFSETQ. The CDR3 DNA sequence: TGCGCCAGCAGCTTGGAAGCTTCGAAGAATGAGCAGTTCTTC. This sequence encodes CASSLEASKNEQFF.

The chain is built from TRBV4-3 and TRBJ2-3; TRBD2 agrees at 7 bases. This CDR3 comprises 16 residues. From germline, CDR1 is LGHNA and CDR2 YSLEER. V lost 0 bases and J lost 1; bases outside the gene matches: 4. The CDR3 spells CASSQEALAGTDTQYF. For the CDR3, the DNA is TGCGCCAGCAGCCAAGAAGCCCTAGCGGGCACAGATACGCAGTATTTT.

The chain couples TRBV7-8 to TRBJ2-2, with D hard to call. The CDR3 sequence is 11 residues long. V lost 4 bases to trimming and J lost 13 bases, with 10 bases between them. In germline, CDR1 is SGHVS, CDR2 FQNEAQ. The CDR3 spells CASSYPSGLFF. The CDR3 DNA reads TGTGCCAGCAGCTACCCTTCGGGGCTGTTTTTT.